The 16 T cell receptor beta chains presented below share a single source sample, sequenced in a study of monozygotic twins with cystic fibrosis. TCRdb's copy holds only in-frame clones and misses some; the assay was immunoSEQ multiplex PCR. The sample lists approximately 24,000 clones, approximately 87% occurring once. Sequencing input: blood. The origin of the receptors is a woman under 40 with cystic fibrosis.

The CDR3 here is CASSSSGGAEQYF. CDR3 sequence (DNA): TGTGCCAGCAGTTCAAGCGGGGGGGCGGAGCAGTACTTC. The gene calls are TRBV6-1 and TRBJ2-7; 10 bases are shared with TRBD2. Germline V lookup: CDR1 MNHNS, CDR2 SASEGT. The CDR3 covers 13 residues. With 5 bases clipped from V and 7 bases from J, the junction kept 5 bases outside the gene matches.

The chain has TRBV10-1 and TRBJ1-1, with unresolved D. The CDR3 length is 13 residues. V dropped 4 bases and J dropped 4 bases, with 10 bases sitting between them. CDR1 and CDR2 from the germline V gene are WNHNN and SYGVQD (reference sequence). The CDR3 DNA reads TGCGCCAGCAGTGCCATTCATGGCACTGAAGCTTTCTTT. This gives the protein CASSAIHGTEAFF.

DNA of the CDR3: TGCGCCAGCAGCGCCGAAGGCTCCTATGGCTACACCTTC. This codes for CASSAEGSYGYTF. This chain links TRBV5-1 with TRBJ1-2; D gene uncertain. The V end was cut by 4 bases, the J end by 4 bases, with 11 bases between. The CDR3 consists of 13 residues. Germline loops: CDR1 SGHRS, CDR2 YFSETQ. Supplemented by reference TRBV5-1 and TRBJ1-2, the full variable domain reads KAGVTQTPRYLIKTRGQQVTLSCSPISGHRSVSWYQQTPGQGLQFLFEYFSETQRNKGNFPGRFSGRQFSNSRSEMNVSTLELGDSALYLCASSAEGSYGYTFGSGTRLTVV.

In DNA form, the CDR3 reads TGTGCCAGCAGTGTACGCGGGGAGATTAGTCAGCCCCAGCATTTT. It codes for CASSVRGEISQPQHF. The J gene is TRBJ1-5, the V gene TRBV6-1; D is unresolved. Trimming removed 4 bases from V and 6 bases from J, with 16 bases in between. This CDR3 is 15 amino acids long. Germline V gene sequence: CDR1 MNHNS, CDR2 SASEGT.

The chain couples TRBV5-1 to TRBJ2-7; 10 nucleotides align to TRBD2. Germline V CDR1 and CDR2: SGHRS, YFSETQ. V gave up 1 base and J gave up 2 bases; unmatched junction bases: 9. The CDR3 consists of 17 residues. The CDR3: CASSLSVGTSEPYEQYF. The CDR3, as DNA: TGCGCCAGCAGCTTGTCGGTCGGGACTAGCGAACCCTACGAGCAGTACTTC.

The chain joins TRBV7-9 to TRBJ2-1, with 7 bases aligning to TRBD2. V dropped 6 bases and J dropped 3; count of bases not matched to a gene: 8. CDR1 SEHNR and CDR2 FQNEAQ come from the germline V gene (reference sequence). The CDR3 extends over 15 amino acids. CDR3 loop: CASRGLGGGYNEQFF. The CDR3 nucleotides read TGTGCCAGCAGAGGACTAGGCGGGGGCTACAATGAGCAGTTCTTC. The full variable domain, completed using reference TRBV7-9 and TRBJ2-1, is DTGVSQNPRHKITKRGQNVTFRCDPISEHNRLYWYRQTLGQGPEFLTYFQNEAQLEKSRLLSDRFSAERPKGSFSTLEIQRTEQGDSAMYLCASRGLGGGYNEQFFGPGTRLTVL.

The rearrangement uses TRBV28 and TRBJ1-5; TRBD1 matches 9 bases. The V gene end was trimmed by 6 bases and the J gene end by 5 bases; junction bases not matched to a gene: 5. The CDR3 totals 14 residues. Germline V gene lookup returns CDR1 MDHEN and CDR2 SYDVKM. The CDR3 sequence is CASRLGQGYQPQHF. The CDR3 DNA follows: TGTGCCAGCAGACTGGGACAGGGCTATCAGCCCCAGCATTTT.

The gene calls are TRBV10-3 and TRBJ2-2; 9 positions match TRBD2. Germline CDR1 ENHRY, CDR2 SYGVKD. Trimming cost V 3 bases and J 6 bases; bases outside gene matches: 5. The CDR3 runs to 15 residues. The CDR3 is CAISDGAGGAGELFF. CDR3 nucleotides: TGTGCCATCAGTGACGGAGCGGGGGGCGCCGGGGAGCTGTTTTTT.

The chain joins TRBV19 to TRBJ2-7, with no clear D. Germline lookup yields CDR1 LNHDA and CDR2 SQIVND (reference sequence). Trimming took 5 bases from V and 6 from J, leaving 17 bases between them. The CDR3 is made up of 14 amino acids. The CDR3 loop reads CASSRQDGMREQYF. The CDR3 coding sequence is TGTGCCAGTAGTCGGCAGGACGGTATGCGCGAGCAGTACTTC.

J is TRBJ2-7 and V is TRBV7-9, with TRBD2 identical over 12 bases. J lost 1 base, V lost 4 bases, and 5 bases had no gene match. This CDR3 spans 16 amino acids. Germline CDR1 and CDR2: SEHNR and FQNEAQ (reference sequence). Here the CDR3 reads CASSSPGLAGSYEQYF. In DNA form, the CDR3 reads TGTGCCAGCAGCTCCCCCGGACTAGCGGGGTCCTACGAGCAGTACTTC.

The chain carries TRBV30 and TRBJ2-2, with D tentatively TRBD1 or TRBD2 (5 bases each). The CDR3 covers 16 residues. The ends were cut back, 5 bases at V and 4 bases at J, with 20 bases in the middle. Germline CDR1 is GTSNPN and CDR2 is SVGIG (reference sequence). The CDR3 here is CAWSWDPRQGTGELFF. In DNA, the CDR3 is TGTGCCTGGTCCTGGGACCCGAGACAAGGCACCGGGGAGCTGTTTTTT. The full variable domain, with the rest looked up from reference TRBV30 and TRBJ2-2, is SQTIHQWPATLVQPVGSPLSLECTVEGTSNPNLYWYRQAAGRGLQLLFYSVGIGQISSEVPQNLSASRPQDRQFILSSKKLLLSDSGFYLCAWSWDPRQGTGELFFGEGSRLTVL.

The chain has TRBV25-1 and TRBJ1-6; 7 bases agree with TRBD1. CDR3 length equals 15 residues. Germline V CDR1 and CDR2: MGHDK, SYGVNS. V lost 2 bases, J lost 10 bases, and 8 bases stayed unmatched. The CDR3 nucleotides are TGTGCCAGCAGTGAACGGGGCAGGGGGTACTCACCCCTCCACTTT. Translating gives CASSERGRGYSPLHF.

The V call is TRBV19, the J call TRBJ2-6, with D hard to call. The germline V gene encodes CDR1 LNHDA and CDR2 SQIVND (reference sequence). V dropped 7 bases and J dropped 0 bases, with 19 bases sitting between them. The CDR3 loop spans 18 amino acids. The CDR3 DNA follows: TGTGCCAGTAACGCCGGCGGTCCGCCTACCTCTGGGGCCAACGTCCTGACTTTC. It translates to CASNAGGPPTSGANVLTF.

The chain is built from TRBV5-3 and TRBJ1-3; possible D gene TRBD1, 5 bases. TRBV5-3 is reported as an ORF; its role is uncertain. The CDR3 is 17 amino acids. Trimming took 6 bases from V and 0 from J, leaving 19 bases between them. The CDR3, as DNA: TGTGCCAGAAACGTGGTCAGGGAGGGCCTCTCTGGAAACACCATATATTTT. It translates to CARNVVREGLSGNTIYF.

A few counts support this clone. This chain links TRBV7-9 with TRBJ1-1; D remains ambiguous. Trimming removed 3 bases from V and 4 bases from J, with 6 bases in between. There are 12 residues in the CDR3. CDR1 and CDR2 (germline): SEHNR, FQNEAQ (reference sequence). The CDR3 coding sequence is TGTGCCAGCAGCTTCGACATCACTGAAGCTTTCTTT. It is translated as CASSFDITEAFF.

The V gene is TRBV4-1, the J gene TRBJ2-7; TRBD2 aligns across 11 bases. The CDR3 consists of 16 residues. J gave up 4 bases and V 1 base, and 6 bases lay outside the gene matches. Germline values: CDR1 MGHRA, CDR2 YSYEKL. The CDR3 nucleotides read TGCGCCAGCAGCCAAGGGCCAACTAGCGGGGGTTACGAGCAGTACTTC. Its translation is CASSQGPTSGGYEQYF.